The source of this T cell receptor beta chain is a study of T cell repertoires in cytomegalovirus infection. About the study: From public TCR beta signatures came an indication of both CMV infection and matching HLA type.

This clonotype appeared a few times. Trimming left V 5 bases short and J 6 bases short, with 16 bases between. CDR3 size: 14 residues. TCRdb ran MiXCR on the reads and lists one entry per CDR3 protein. Counted here are about 300,000 distinct CDR3 sequences, about 25% occurring once; the ten biggest clones make up 11% to 15%. Material: PBMCs. The chain links TRBV12-3 or TRBV12-4 to TRBJ1-1; D ambiguous. This clonotype was obtained from a human donor in good health (CMV status not recorded). Some clones in this sample may be carry-over from other donors' samples. The CDR3 reads CASSPQIEAAEAFF. CDR3 coding DNA: TGTGCCAGCAGTCCCCAAATAGAGGCTGCTGAAGCTTTCTTT.